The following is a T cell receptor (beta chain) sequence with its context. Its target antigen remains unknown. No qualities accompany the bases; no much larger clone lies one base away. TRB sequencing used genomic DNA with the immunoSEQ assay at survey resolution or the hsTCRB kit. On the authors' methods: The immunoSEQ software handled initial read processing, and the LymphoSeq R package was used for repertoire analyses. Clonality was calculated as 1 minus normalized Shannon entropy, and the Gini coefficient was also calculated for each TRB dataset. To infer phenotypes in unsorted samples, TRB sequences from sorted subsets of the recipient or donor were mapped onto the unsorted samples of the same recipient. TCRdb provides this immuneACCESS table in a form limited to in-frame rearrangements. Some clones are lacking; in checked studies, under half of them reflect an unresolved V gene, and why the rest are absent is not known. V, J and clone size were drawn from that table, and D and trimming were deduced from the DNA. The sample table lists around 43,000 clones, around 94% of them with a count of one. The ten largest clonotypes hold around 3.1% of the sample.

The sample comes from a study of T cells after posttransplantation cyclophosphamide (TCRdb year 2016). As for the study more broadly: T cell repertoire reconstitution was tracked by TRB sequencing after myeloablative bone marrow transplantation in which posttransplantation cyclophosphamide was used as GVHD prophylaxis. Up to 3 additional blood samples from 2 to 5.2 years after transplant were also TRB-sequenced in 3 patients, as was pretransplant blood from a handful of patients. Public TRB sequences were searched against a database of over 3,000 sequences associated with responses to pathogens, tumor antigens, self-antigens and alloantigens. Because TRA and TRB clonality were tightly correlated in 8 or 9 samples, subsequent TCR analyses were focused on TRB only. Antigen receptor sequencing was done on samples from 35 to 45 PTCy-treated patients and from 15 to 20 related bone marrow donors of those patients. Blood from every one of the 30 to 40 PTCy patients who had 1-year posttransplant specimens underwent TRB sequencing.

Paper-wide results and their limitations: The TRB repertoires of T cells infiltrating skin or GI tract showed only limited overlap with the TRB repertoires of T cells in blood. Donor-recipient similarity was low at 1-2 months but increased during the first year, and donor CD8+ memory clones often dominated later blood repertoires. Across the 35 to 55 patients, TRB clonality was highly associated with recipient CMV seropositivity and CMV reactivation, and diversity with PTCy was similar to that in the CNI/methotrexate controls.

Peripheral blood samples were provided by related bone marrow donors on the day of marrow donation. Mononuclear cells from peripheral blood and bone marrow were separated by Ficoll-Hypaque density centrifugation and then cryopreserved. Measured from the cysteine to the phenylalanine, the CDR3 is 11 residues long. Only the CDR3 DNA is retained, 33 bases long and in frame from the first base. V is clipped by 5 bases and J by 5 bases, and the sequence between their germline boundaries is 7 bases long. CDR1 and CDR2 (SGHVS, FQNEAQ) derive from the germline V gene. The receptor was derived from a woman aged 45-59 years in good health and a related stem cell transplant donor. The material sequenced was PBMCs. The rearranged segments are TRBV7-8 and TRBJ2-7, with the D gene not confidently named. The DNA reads TGTGCCAGCAGCCAACATGACGAGCAGTACTTC. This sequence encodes CASSQHDEQYF.